These 15 T cell receptor beta chains were sequenced from one sample in a study of beta chain features in type 1 diabetes. Every isolated RNA sample was fully reverse transcribed, so sequencing captured expressed TCRB transcripts. TCRdb's copy holds only in-frame clones and misses some; the assay was immunoSEQ multiplex PCR. Among fewer than 200,000 clones listed, about an eighth were seen once. Material for sequencing was central memory CD4+ T cells from blood. Receptors were obtained from a young woman in good health.

The chain is built from TRBV7-2 and TRBJ2-1; TRBD2 matches 11 bases. This CDR3 has 17 residues. CDR1 and CDR2 from the germline V gene are SGHTA and FQGNSA. V gave up 2 bases and J gave up 7 bases; unmatched junction bases: 10. This CDR3 is CASSLHGASGRQNEQFF. The CDR3 nucleotides are TGTGCCAGCAGCTTACACGGGGCTAGCGGGAGGCAAAATGAGCAGTTCTTC.

This clone was seen a few times. The chain uses TRBV4-1 and TRBJ2-5; 7 bases map to TRBD2. The V and J ends lost 0 bases and 7 bases, in that order; junction bases with no gene match: 8. Per germline, CDR1 MGHRA and CDR2 YSYEKL. There are 15 residues in the CDR3. The CDR3 DNA reads as TGCGCCAGCAGCCAAGATGGGGGGGACTCATGGACCCAGTACTTC. This codes for CASSQDGGDSWTQYF.

This clone was counted a few times. The chain recombines TRBV5-1 with TRBJ2-1, with 7 bases matching TRBD2. The V gene end was trimmed by 0 bases and the J gene end by 6 bases; junction bases not matched to a gene: 6. The CDR3 spans 15 residues. Per the germline V gene, CDR1 is SGHRS and CDR2 is YFSETQ. CDR3 DNA sequence: TGCGCCAGCAGCTTGGGGCGGGAGTATTCCAATGAGCAGTTCTTC. Translation: CASSLGREYSNEQFF.

This chain links TRBV19 with TRBJ2-5, with D perhaps matching TRBD1 (6 bases). Trimming removed 0 bases from V and 6 bases from J, with 8 bases in between. CDR1 is LNHDA, CDR2 SQIVND, per germline (reference sequence). The CDR3 runs to 13 residues. CDR3 loop: CASSIDQGKTQYF. In nucleotides, the CDR3 is TGTGCCAGTAGTATAGATCAGGGGAAGACCCAGTACTTC.

About this clone itself: This same CDR3 is encoded by further DNA sequences in the sample. The chain joins TRBV30 to TRBJ1-5, with D tentatively TRBD1 (6 bases). V was trimmed by 2 bases and J by 4 bases, leaving 9 bases between them. The CDR3 extends over 13 amino acids. Looked up from germline, CDR1 is GTSNPN and CDR2 is SVGIG (reference sequence). CDR3 in amino acids: CAWSRDTNQPQHF. In nucleotides, the CDR3 is TGTGCCTGGAGTCGGGACACTAATCAGCCCCAGCATTTT.

The chain recombines TRBV11-2 with TRBJ1-1; maybe TRBD1 (5 bases). V was shortened by 0 bases and J by 3 bases, with 11 bases between the two germline ends. CDR1 SGHAT and CDR2 FQNNGV come from the germline V gene. This CDR3 is 15 amino acids long. CDR3 DNA: TGTGCCAGCAGCTTAGATCCCCGGGGGGACACTGAAGCTTTCTTT. Translation gives CASSLDPRGDTEAFF.

At least ten counts were recorded for this clone. The chain joins TRBV16 to TRBJ2-3, with D tentatively TRBD1 (6 bases). The V end lost 8 bases, the J end lost 0 bases, and 12 bases lay between the germline ends. The CDR3 totals 14 residues. CDR1 and CDR2 (germline): KGHSY, FQNENV. CDR3 nucleotides: TGTGCCAGCCGGCGGACAGTTAGCACAGATACGCAGTATTTT. Residues: CASRRTVSTDTQYF.

This clone occurred a few times. Here the CDR3 reads CASSFWTGTAGSYNEQFF. CDR3 nucleotides: TGTGCCAGCAGTTTTTGGACAGGGACAGCGGGTTCCTACAATGAGCAGTTCTTC. This chain joins TRBV27 and TRBJ2-1; 8 bases match TRBD1. CDR1 and CDR2 from the germline V gene are MNHEY and SMNVEV (reference sequence). Losses at the gene ends were 3 bases for V and 1 base for J; bases not matched to a gene: 11. The CDR3 totals 18 residues.

The V gene is TRBV5-1, the J gene TRBJ1-1; 9 bases fit TRBD1. V trimming: 4 bases; J trimming: 5 bases; junction bases outside the gene matches: 6. The length of the CDR3 is 14 residues. Per the germline V gene, CDR1 is SGHRS and CDR2 is YFSETQ. CDR3 nucleotide sequence: TGCGCCAGCAGCCGACGGACAGGGGTTACTGAAGCTTTCTTT. It codes for CASSRRTGVTEAFF.

This clone was recorded a few times. The chain joins TRBV11-2 to TRBJ2-3; the match to TRBD2 covers 9 bases. Germline V gene lookup returns CDR1 SGHAT and CDR2 FQNNGV. Trimming took 3 bases from V and 4 from J; bases not matched to a gene: 5. The CDR3 has 15 residues. As DNA, the CDR3 is TGTGCCAGCAGCTTCAGTAGCGGGAGCTCAGATACGCAGTATTTT. It codes for CASSFSSGSSDTQYF.

V gene TRBV5-6 combines with J gene TRBJ1-1, with 7 positions matching TRBD1. The CDR3 is 13 residues long. Germline V CDR1 and CDR2: SGHDT, YYEEEE. V lost 3 bases to trimming and J lost 3 bases; unmatched junction nucleotides: 2. This CDR3 reads CASSSTGYTEAFF. The CDR3, as DNA: TGTGCCAGCAGCTCGACAGGGTACACTGAAGCTTTCTTT. Filled out from reference TRBV5-6 and TRBJ1-1, the complete variable domain reads DAGVTQSPTHLIKTRGQQVTLRCSPKSGHDTVSWYQQALGQGPQFIFQYYEEEERQRGNFPDRFSGHQFPNYSSELNVNALLLGDSALYLCASSSTGYTEAFFGQGTRLTVV.

This clone turned up a few times. This chain joins TRBV15 and TRBJ2-5; the match to TRBD1 covers 8 bases. Germline V lookup: CDR1 LNHNV, CDR2 YYDKDF (reference sequence). V lost 0 bases, J lost 5 bases, and 2 bases stayed unmatched. This CDR3 has 14 residues. The CDR3 sequence is CATSREQGVETQYF. The CDR3 DNA is TGTGCCACCAGCAGAGAACAGGGGGTGGAGACCCAGTACTTC. Full variable domain (remainder filled in from reference TRBV15 and TRBJ2-5): DAMVIQNPRYQVTQFGKPVTLSCSQTLNHNVMYWYQQKSSQAPKLLFHYYDKDFNNEADTPDNFQSRRPNTSFCFLDIRSPGLGDTAMYLCATSREQGVETQYFGPGTRLLVL.

This clone has just a few counts. V and J are TRBV5-1 and TRBJ1-5; 8 nucleotides line up with TRBD1. In germline, CDR1 is SGHRS, CDR2 YFSETQ. The CDR3 loop spans 15 amino acids. The junction had 5 bases not matched to a gene; V was cut back by 0 bases and J by 6 bases. The CDR3 DNA reads as TGCGCCAGCAGCTTGGGCGGACAGGGTCGTCAGCCCCAGCATTTT. It codes for CASSLGGQGRQPQHF. Full variable domain (outside the CDR3, taken from reference TRBV5-1 and TRBJ1-5): KAGVTQTPRYLIKTRGQQVTLSCSPISGHRSVSWYQQTPGQGLQFLFEYFSETQRNKGNFPGRFSGRQFSNSRSEMNVSTLELGDSALYLCASSLGGQGRQPQHFGDGTRLSIL.

The chain recombines TRBV30 with TRBJ1-4; 7 nucleotides match TRBD1. The junction had 12 bases not matched to a gene; V was cut back by 6 bases and J by 8 bases. CDR3 length equals 14 residues. The germline V gene has CDR1 GTSNPN and CDR2 SVGIG (reference sequence). The CDR3 sequence: CACLHRDSREKLFF. For the CDR3, the DNA is TGTGCCTGCCTACACCGGGACAGTAGGGAAAAACTGTTTTTT. The whole variable domain, filled in from reference TRBV30 and TRBJ1-4, reads SQTIHQWPATLVQPVGSPLSLECTVEGTSNPNLYWYRQAAGRGLQLLFYSVGIGQISSEVPQNLSASRPQDRQFILSSKKLLLSDSGFYLCACLHRDSREKLFFGSGTQLSVL.

This clone was picked up a small number of times. V is TRBV30 and J is TRBJ2-7; TRBD2 matches 7 bases. The CDR3 totals 14 residues. The J segment lost 3 bases and the V segment lost 3 bases, leaving 8 bases of the junction unmatched. In germline, CDR1 is GTSNPN, CDR2 SVGIG (reference sequence). CDR3 sequence: CAWSPPGGSYEQYF. For the CDR3, the DNA is TGTGCCTGGAGCCCCCCGGGCGGGAGCTACGAGCAGTACTTC.